The T cell receptor (beta chain) described here comes from a study of breast tumors, draining lymph nodes, adjacent tissues. Study-wide results and caveats: Tumor and nontumor repertoires were significantly more similar in luminal-like than in basal-like breast cancer.

TCRdb ran MiXCR on the multiplex PCR reads and lists one entry per CDR3 protein. The sample lists over 70,000 distinct CDR3 sequences; approximately 31% were seen once. The lymph nodes were axillary draining lymph nodes from breast cancer patients. This clonotype was counted ten times or more. No antigen is known for it. The CDR3 is 13 residues long. Trimming stripped 3 bases from V and 7 bases from J, with 12 bases between. Germline CDR1 and CDR2: SGHTA and FQGNSA. The V and J genes are TRBV7-2 and TRBJ1-2; D uncertain. This receptor was identified in a female donor with breast cancer. Some clones in this sample may be carry-over from other donors' samples. Material: axillary lymph node tissue. As DNA, the CDR3 is TGTGCCAGCAGCTTCCTTCTCCGGGGTGGCTACACCTTC. Residues: CASSFLLRGGYTF.